This is a list of T cell receptor beta chains from one sample in a study of regulatory T cells in long-lasting Graves disease. One entry per CDR3 protein, called by TCRdb with MiXCR from the multiplex PCR reads. This sample has 350,000 to 450,000 distinct CDR3 sequences, with roughly a fifth found just once. The sequences come from peripheral blood mononuclear cells (PBMCs), collected when the disease was refractory, from a patient treated with antithyroid drugs. The receptor source for this set is a female donor with Graves disease. Each CDR3 is given without its conserved first and last residue.

>TRBV2
ASSEAEVSYEQY
>TRBV9
ASSVLRDRYLLRFNSNQPQH
>TRBV28
ASSSAGAVNIQY
>TRBV20-1
SAAQPQH
>TRBV28
ASSEGATYEQY
>TRBV7-8
ASSVSIGLRYTEAF
>TRBV5-8
ASSPGQPILAKNIQY
>TRBV12-3/TRBV12-4
ASSLQDRVYEQY
>TRBV20-1
SASSDIPYEQY
>TRBV3-1
ASSQDLRPWEQY
>TRBV7-8
ASSSYGQTDTQY
>TRBV20-1
SATGQETQY
>TRBV9
ASTPRDSISSGNTIY
>TRBV27
ASSLRPGGDQPQH
>TRBV6-1
ASSAAGDTQY
>TRBV4-2
ASSQDWQGSNTEAF
>TRBV6-1
ASTRGYGSSEQY
>TRBV12-3/TRBV12-4
ASSSNPGQGKETQY
>TRBV20-1
SARRDRGGVETQY
>TRBV27
ASSLGGPQGPQH
>TRBV7-9
ASSLDGETQY
>TRBV6-2/TRBV6-3
ASSSLPSGRAYEQY
>TRBV3-1
ASSQEASNTEAF
>TRBV20-1
SARDRRETEAF
>TRBV12-3/TRBV12-4
ASSFDAEKNIQY
>TRBV20-1
SARETGYEQY
>TRBV27
ASRLVGKETQY
>TRBV20-1
SATGTGDSYGYT
>TRBV7-9
ASSLQAETQY
>TRBV27
ASSLRLAGGPGGELF
>TRBV12-3/TRBV12-4
ASSLGTGARNTEAF
>TRBV6-1
ASSVSSGATGELF
>TRBV11-2
ASSRPPGPYTGELF
>TRBV4-2
ASSQGTSGFYEQY
>TRBV20-1
SAREALNTEAF
>TRBV5-4
ASSYTTDEAF
>TRBV28
ASGITSSSTGELF
>TRBV5-1
ASRGPGQGATNEKLF
>TRBV10-1
ASSEGLAGLGQETQY
>TRBV11-3
ASSLVTGSYNEQF
>TRBV7-2
ASSLGGTFSYEQY
>TRBV10-1
ASSGGRMETQY
>TRBV20-1
SARGGRAYEQY
>TRBV15
ATSRDLGVGELF
>TRBV7-9
ASSLEETNEKLF
>TRBV6-5
ASSLPDKTDTQY
>TRBV29-1
SVFLMGDTEAF
>TRBV30
AWSVRGSGTYEQY
>TRBV6-1
ASSNHRGAGNTIY
>TRBV19
ASSPGRGSSGANVLT
>TRBV7-9
ASSSAETSAYEQY